Below are 5 T cell receptor beta chains sequenced from a single sample in a study of Graves' ophthalmopathy and Graves' hyperthyroidism. Amplification of the TCR beta CDR3 regions used RNA transcripts (as template). The authors performed first-round RT-PCR with HTBI primers and then a second-round multiplex PCR. From the multiplex PCR reads, TCRdb called clonotypes with MiXCR, one entry per CDR3 protein. The table shows some 160,000 distinct CDR3 sequences, with 35% to 45% occurring only once. Sequencing used peripheral blood. Receptors originate from a man aged 30-40 years with Graves' ophthalmopathy.

This clonotype was seen many times. This chain links TRBV6-4 with TRBJ2-5, with D perhaps matching TRBD1 (6 bases). This CDR3 comprises 17 residues. The germline V and J ends were trimmed by 2 bases and 2 bases, with 18 bases remaining between them. Germline loops: CDR1 MRHNA, CDR2 SNTAGT. The CDR3 reads CASSDPPTGRCQETQYF. The CDR3 DNA is TGTGCCAGCAGTGACCCACCGACAGGAAGATGTCAAGAGACCCAGTACTTC.

The chain is built from TRBV28 and TRBJ1-2; perhaps TRBD1 as D (5 bases). Germline CDR1 reads MDHEN; CDR2 reads SYDVKM. Trimming took 6 bases from V and 4 from J, leaving 15 bases between them. The CDR3 is 14 residues long. CDR3 in DNA: TGTGCCAGCAGAACCACAGGTTCTTCCTATGGCTACACCTTC. Translation gives CASRTTGSSYGYTF.

This clonotype has just one count. The rearrangement links TRBV11-3 to TRBJ2-2, with D perhaps matching TRBD1 (5 bases). The germline gives CDR1 SGHNT, CDR2 YENEEA. Trimming cost V 2 bases and J 5 bases, with 9 bases left between them. The CDR3 length is 14 residues. As DNA, the CDR3 is TGTGCCAGCAGCTTATTACCAGGGACCGGGGAGCTGTTTTTT. Protein sequence: CASSLLPGTGELFF.

The rearrangement links TRBV11-2 to TRBJ1-2, with D possibly matching TRBD1 (6 bases). Germline CDR1 and CDR2: SGHAT and FQNNGV. Trimming shortened V by 3 bases and J by 3 bases, and 17 bases separated the two germline ends. The CDR3 runs 16 residues. CDR3 DNA: TGTGCCAGCAGCTTTACAGGGCGTTCGTTAGACTATGGCTACACCTTC. Amino acids: CASSFTGRSLDYGYTF.

This clonotype was seen many times. V and J are TRBV7-9 and TRBJ2-2, with D possibly TRBD2 on 6 matching bases. V was clipped by 3 bases and J by 2 bases, with 10 bases between them. Germline loops: CDR1 SEHNR, CDR2 FQNEAQ (reference sequence). The length of the CDR3 is 15 residues. The CDR3 sequence: CASSLRGTNTGELFF. The CDR3 nucleotides read TGTGCCAGCAGCTTGCGCGGGACTAACACCGGGGAGCTGTTTTTT. Combining the CDR3 with reference TRBV7-9 and TRBJ2-2 gives the whole variable domain DTGVSQNPRHKITKRGQNVTFRCDPISEHNRLYWYRQTLGQGPEFLTYFQNEAQLEKSRLLSDRFSAERPKGSFSTLEIQRTEQGDSAMYLCASSLRGTNTGELFFGEGSRLTVL.